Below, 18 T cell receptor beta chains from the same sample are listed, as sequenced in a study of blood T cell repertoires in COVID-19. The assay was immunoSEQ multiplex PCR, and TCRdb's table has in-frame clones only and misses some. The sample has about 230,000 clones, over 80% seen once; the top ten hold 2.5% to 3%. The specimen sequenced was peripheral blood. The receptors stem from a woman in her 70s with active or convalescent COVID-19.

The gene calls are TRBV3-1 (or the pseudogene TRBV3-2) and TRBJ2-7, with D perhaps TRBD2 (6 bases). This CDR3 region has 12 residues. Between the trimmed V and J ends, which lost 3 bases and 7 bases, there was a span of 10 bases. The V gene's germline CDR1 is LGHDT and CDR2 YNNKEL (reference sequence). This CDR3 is CASSHPGLEQYF. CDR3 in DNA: TGTGCCAGCAGCCACCCCGGACTAGAGCAGTACTTC.

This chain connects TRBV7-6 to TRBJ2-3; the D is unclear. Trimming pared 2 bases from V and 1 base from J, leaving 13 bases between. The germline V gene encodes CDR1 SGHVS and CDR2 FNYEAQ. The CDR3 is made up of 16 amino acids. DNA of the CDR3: TGTGCCAGCAGCTTATCCTGGTCAGGCGGCACAGATACGCAGTATTTT. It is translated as CASSLSWSGGTDTQYF.

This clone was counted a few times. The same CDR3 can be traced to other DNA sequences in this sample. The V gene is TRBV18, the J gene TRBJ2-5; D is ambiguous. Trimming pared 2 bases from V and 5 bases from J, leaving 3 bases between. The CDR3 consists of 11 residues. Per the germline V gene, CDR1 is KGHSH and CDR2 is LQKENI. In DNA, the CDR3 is TGTGCCAGCTCACCAGGCGAGACCCAGTACTTC. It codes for CASSPGETQYF.

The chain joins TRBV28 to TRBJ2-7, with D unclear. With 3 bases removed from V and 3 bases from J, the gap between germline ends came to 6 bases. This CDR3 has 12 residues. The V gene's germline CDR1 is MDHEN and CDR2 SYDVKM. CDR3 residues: CASSFQNYEQYF. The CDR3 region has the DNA TGTGCCAGCAGTTTCCAAAACTACGAGCAGTACTTC.

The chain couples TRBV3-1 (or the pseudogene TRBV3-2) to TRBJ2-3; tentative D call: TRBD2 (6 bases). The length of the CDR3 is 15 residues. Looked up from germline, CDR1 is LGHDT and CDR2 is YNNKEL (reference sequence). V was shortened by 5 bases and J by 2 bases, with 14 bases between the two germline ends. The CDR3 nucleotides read TGTGCCAGCAGCTCCCGCGGCGGGGTCACAGATACGCAGTATTTT. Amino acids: CASSSRGGVTDTQYF.

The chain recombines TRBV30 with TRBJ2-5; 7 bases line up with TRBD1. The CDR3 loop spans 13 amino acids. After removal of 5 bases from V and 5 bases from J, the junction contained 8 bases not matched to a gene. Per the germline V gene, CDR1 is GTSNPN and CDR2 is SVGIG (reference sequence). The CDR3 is CAWEMGQWETQYF. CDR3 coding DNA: TGTGCCTGGGAAATGGGACAGTGGGAGACCCAGTACTTC.

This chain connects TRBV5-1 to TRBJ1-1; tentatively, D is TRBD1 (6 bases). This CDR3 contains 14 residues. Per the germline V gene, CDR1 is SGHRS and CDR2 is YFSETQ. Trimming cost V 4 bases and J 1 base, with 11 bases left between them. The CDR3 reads CASSLDSPNTEAFF. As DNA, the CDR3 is TGCGCCAGCAGCCTGGACAGCCCGAACACTGAAGCTTTCTTT. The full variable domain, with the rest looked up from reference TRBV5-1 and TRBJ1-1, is KAGVTQTPRYLIKTRGQQVTLSCSPISGHRSVSWYQQTPGQGLQFLFEYFSETQRNKGNFPGRFSGRQFSNSRSEMNVSTLELGDSALYLCASSLDSPNTEAFFGQGTRLTVV.

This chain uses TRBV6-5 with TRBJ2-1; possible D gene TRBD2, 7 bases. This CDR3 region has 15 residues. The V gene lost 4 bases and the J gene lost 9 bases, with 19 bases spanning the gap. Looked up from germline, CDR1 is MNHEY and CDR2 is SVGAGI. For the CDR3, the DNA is TGTGCCAGCAGTTGGATAGGGGGGGGGACGGGTGAGCAGTTCTTC. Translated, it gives CASSWIGGGTGEQFF.

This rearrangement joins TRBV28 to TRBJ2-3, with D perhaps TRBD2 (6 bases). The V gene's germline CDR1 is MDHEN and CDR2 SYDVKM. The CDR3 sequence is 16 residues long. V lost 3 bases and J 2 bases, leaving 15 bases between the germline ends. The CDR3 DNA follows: TGTGCCAGCAGTTTTCCCCCAGCGGGTACCACAGATACGCAGTATTTT. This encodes CASSFPPAGTTDTQYF.

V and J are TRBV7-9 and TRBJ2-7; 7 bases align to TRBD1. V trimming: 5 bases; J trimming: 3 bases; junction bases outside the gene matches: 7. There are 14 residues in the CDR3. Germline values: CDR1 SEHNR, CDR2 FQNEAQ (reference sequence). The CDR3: CASSRQGRGYEQYF. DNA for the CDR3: TGTGCCAGCAGCCGACAGGGCCGGGGCTACGAGCAGTACTTC.

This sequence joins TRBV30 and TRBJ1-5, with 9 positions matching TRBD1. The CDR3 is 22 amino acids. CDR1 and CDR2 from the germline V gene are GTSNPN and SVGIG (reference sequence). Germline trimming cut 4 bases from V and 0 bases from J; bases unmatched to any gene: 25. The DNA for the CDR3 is TGTGCCTGGATTGTATTCCCGGTACGGGACAGGGAAGGTCGTCGTAGCAATCAGCCCCAGCATTTT. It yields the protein CAWIVFPVRDREGRRSNQPQHF.

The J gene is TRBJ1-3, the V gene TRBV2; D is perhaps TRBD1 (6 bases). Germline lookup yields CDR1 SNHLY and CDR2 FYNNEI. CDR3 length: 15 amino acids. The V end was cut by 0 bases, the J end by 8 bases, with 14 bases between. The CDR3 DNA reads TGTGCCAGCAGTGAAGCCGGGACACTGGTGGACACCATATATTTT. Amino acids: CASSEAGTLVDTIYF.

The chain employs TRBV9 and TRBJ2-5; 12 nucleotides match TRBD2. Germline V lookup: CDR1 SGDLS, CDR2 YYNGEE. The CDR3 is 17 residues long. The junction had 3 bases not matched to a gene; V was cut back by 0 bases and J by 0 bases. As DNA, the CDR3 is TGTGCCAGCAGCGTAGCTGGACTAGCGGGGTACCAAGAGACCCAGTACTTC. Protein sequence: CASSVAGLAGYQETQYF.

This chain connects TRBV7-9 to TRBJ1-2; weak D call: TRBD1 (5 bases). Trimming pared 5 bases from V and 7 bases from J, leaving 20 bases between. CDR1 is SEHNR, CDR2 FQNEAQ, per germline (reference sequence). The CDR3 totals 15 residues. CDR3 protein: CASSPARGIEGGYTF. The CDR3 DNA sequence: TGTGCCAGCAGCCCCGCCCGGGGGATCGAAGGTGGCTACACCTTC.

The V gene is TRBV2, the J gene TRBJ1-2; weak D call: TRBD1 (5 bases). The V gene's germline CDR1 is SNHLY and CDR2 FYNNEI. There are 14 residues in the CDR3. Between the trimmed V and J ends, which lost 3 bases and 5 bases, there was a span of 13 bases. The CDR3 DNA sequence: TGTGCCAGCAGTGAGGTAGTTGACAGTTATGGCTACACCTTC. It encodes CASSEVVDSYGYTF.

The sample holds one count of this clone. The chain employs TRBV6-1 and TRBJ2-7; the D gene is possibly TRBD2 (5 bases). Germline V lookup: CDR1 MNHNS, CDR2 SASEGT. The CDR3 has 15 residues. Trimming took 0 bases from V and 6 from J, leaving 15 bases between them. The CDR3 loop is CASSEAGVGGVEQYF. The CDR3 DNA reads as TGTGCCAGCAGTGAAGCTGGGGTAGGAGGTGTCGAGCAGTACTTC.

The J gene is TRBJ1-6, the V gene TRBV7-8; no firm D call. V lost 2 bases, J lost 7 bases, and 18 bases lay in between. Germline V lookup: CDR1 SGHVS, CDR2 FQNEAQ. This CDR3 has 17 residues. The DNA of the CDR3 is TGTGCCAGCAGCTTAAGAGGGTTTCGGGCGGAGAATTCACCCCTCCACTTT. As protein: CASSLRGFRAENSPLHF. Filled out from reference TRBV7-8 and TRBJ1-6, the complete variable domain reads GAGVSQSPRYKVAKRGQDVALRCDPISGHVSLFWYQQALGQGPEFLTYFQNEAQLDKSGLPSDRFFAERPEGSVSTLKIQRTQQEDSAVYLCASSLRGFRAENSPLHFGNGTRLTVT.

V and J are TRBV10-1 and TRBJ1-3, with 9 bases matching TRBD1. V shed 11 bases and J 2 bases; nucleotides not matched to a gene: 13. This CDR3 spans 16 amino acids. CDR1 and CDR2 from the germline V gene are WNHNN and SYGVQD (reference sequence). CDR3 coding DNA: TGCGCCGCCGCCGCCGGAGGGACAGGGCCTGGAAACACCATATATTTT. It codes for CAAAAGGTGPGNTIYF.